This is a list of T cell receptor beta chains from one sample in a study of blood T cell repertoires in COVID-19. The method was immunoSEQ multiplex PCR; TCRdb's version includes in-frame clones alone and lacks a portion of them. The data contain some 180,000 clones, roughly 89% of them singletons. Sample: peripheral blood. The receptor set was obtained from a man aged 35-49 years with acute or convalescent COVID-19. Both conserved end residues are part of each CDR3. A D gene is named only where the DNA matches it firmly. Where a row states a size, it is once, few, many or the class of an expanded clone; other rows omit it.

j_gene,d_gene,abundance,v_gene,CDR3aa,CDR3nt
TRBJ1-1,.,.,TRBV7-8,CASSLENRILNTEAFF,TGTGCCAGCAGCTTAGAGAACAGGATCTTGAACACTGAAGCTTTCTTT
TRBJ1-4,TRBD1,.,TRBV6-5,CASSRDRGNEKLFF,TGTGCCAGCAGCCGGGACAGGGGTAATGAAAAACTGTTTTTT
TRBJ1-5,.,.,TRBV19,CASKERGSNQPQHF,TGTGCCAGTAAAGAGCGGGGGTCAAATCAGCCCCAGCATTTT
TRBJ1-1,.,.,TRBV3-1/TRBV3-2,CASSQLEANTEAFF,TGTGCCAGCAGCCAACTCGAGGCGAACACTGAAGCTTTCTTT
TRBJ2-6,TRBD2,.,TRBV10-3,CAISEGTSGPRSGANVLTF,TGTGCCATCAGTGAGGGGACTAGCGGACCTCGCTCTGGGGCCAACGTCCTGACTTTC
TRBJ1-1,.,.,TRBV20-1,CSARRGSEAFF,TGCAGTGCAAGGAGGGGTTCTGAAGCTTTCTTT
TRBJ1-1,TRBD1,.,TRBV30,CAWGGTGLNTEAFF,TGTGCCTGGGGGGGGACAGGATTGAACACTGAAGCTTTCTTT
TRBJ1-2,.,.,TRBV24-1,CATSDPLGGAYGYTF,TGTGCCACCAGTGATCCCTTAGGAGGGGCATATGGCTACACCTTC
TRBJ1-5,.,.,TRBV3-1/TRBV3-2,CASSQQGGGQPQHF,TGTGCCAGCAGCCAACAGGGTGGCGGTCAGCCCCAGCATTTT
TRBJ2-3,TRBD2,.,TRBV5-1,CASSSQGLAGPSTDTQYF,TGCGCCAGCAGCTCCCAGGGACTAGCGGGGCCTAGCACAGATACGCAGTATTTT
TRBJ2-7,TRBD1,once,TRBV19,CASSMDRVREQYF,TGTGCCAGTAGTATGGACAGGGTGAGAGAGCAGTACTTC
TRBJ2-7,TRBD1,.,TRBV18,CASSGQGRTYEQYF,TGTGCCAGCTCCGGACAGGGCCGAACCTACGAGCAGTACTTC
TRBJ1-6,.,once,TRBV19,CASSPLQGSYNSPLHF,TGTGCCAGTAGTCCGTTACAGGGCTCCTATAATTCACCCCTCCACTTT
TRBJ2-7,.,few,TRBV18,CASSPSWGSGDEQYF,TGTGCCAGCTCACCGAGCTGGGGGTCGGGGGACGAGCAGTACTTC
TRBJ2-2,TRBD1,.,TRBV5-1,CASSSDRASTGELFF,TGCGCCAGCAGCTCCGACAGGGCCAGCACCGGGGAGCTGTTTTTT
TRBJ1-1,.,.,TRBV11-2,CASSRETEGSAFF,TGTGCCAGCAGCCGGGAGACTGAAGGGTCCGCTTTCTTT
TRBJ1-5,.,.,TRBV19,CASARGRVNQPQHF,TGTGCCAGCGCGCGGGGGAGAGTGAATCAGCCCCAGCATTTT
TRBJ1-2,TRBD1,.,TRBV7-2,CASSLVGTDTNYGYTF,TGTGCCAGCAGCTTGGTGGGGACAGACACTAACTATGGCTACACCTTC
TRBJ2-1,TRBD2,.,TRBV6-5,CASSYWGGNYNEQFF,TGTGCCAGCAGTTATTGGGGGGGTAACTACAATGAGCAGTTCTTC
TRBJ1-2,TRBD1,.,TRBV6-5,CASSSGTVWRAYGYTF,TGTGCCAGCAGTTCCGGGACAGTTTGGAGGGCCTATGGCTACACCTTC
TRBJ1-2,TRBD1,.,TRBV5-6,CASSPGGQTYGYTF,TGTGCCAGCAGTCCAGGGGGCCAGACCTATGGCTACACCTTC
TRBJ1-1,.,once,TRBV24-1,CATSETGSGRGFF,TGTGCCACCAGTGAGACGGGTAGCGGGAGAGGTTTCTTT
TRBJ1-1,.,few,TRBV4-2,CASSQEGLVNTEAFF,TGTGCCAGCAGCCAGGAGGGTCTGGTGAACACTGAAGCTTTCTTT
TRBJ2-5,TRBD1,.,TRBV19,CASSIDLTGGQETQYF,TGTGCCAGTAGTATAGATCTAACAGGGGGCCAGGAGACCCAGTACTTC
TRBJ2-7,.,.,TRBV5-6,CASTPGTSSYEQYF,TGTGCCAGCACCCCCGGGACAAGCTCCTACGAGCAGTACTTC
TRBJ1-5,.,.,TRBV9,CASSSRENQPQHF,TGTGCCAGCAGCTCACGTGAGAATCAGCCCCAGCATTTT
TRBJ1-1,.,.,TRBV6-2/TRBV6-3,CASSPTKMNTEAFF,TGTGCCAGCAGTCCGACAAAAATGAACACTGAAGCTTTCTTT
TRBJ2-7,.,.,TRBV5-1,CASSLVVNSYEQYF,TGCGCCAGCAGCTTGGTAGTGAACTCCTACGAGCAGTACTTC
TRBJ1-1,.,few,TRBV2,CASWVREAFF,TGTGCCTCATGGGTGAGGGAAGCTTTCTTT
TRBJ2-5,TRBD2,.,TRBV7-2,CASSLRGLAGGPQETQYF,TGTGCCAGCAGCTTGCGCGGTCTAGCGGGGGGGCCCCAAGAGACCCAGTACTTC
TRBJ2-6,.,.,TRBV29-1,CSVAGQSSGANVLTF,TGCAGCGTTGCTGGGCAAAGCTCTGGGGCCAACGTCCTGACTTTC
TRBJ2-3,.,.,TRBV10-1,CASSDPGGLAGDTQYF,TGCGCCAGCAGTGATCCCGGAGGGCTAGCTGGAGATACGCAGTATTTT
TRBJ2-2,TRBD2,.,TRBV5-5,CASSSLLTSGGSGELFF,TGTGCCAGCAGCTCCCTACTTACTAGCGGGGGCTCCGGGGAGCTGTTTTTT
TRBJ2-3,TRBD2,.,TRBV5-1,CASSLGSGGAGDTQYF,TGCGCCAGCAGCTTGGGTAGCGGGGGGGCCGGAGATACGCAGTATTTT
TRBJ1-2,TRBD1,.,TRBV30,CAWGRGGDYGYTF,TGTGCCTGGGGGAGAGGGGGCGACTATGGCTACACCTTC
TRBJ2-5,.,.,TRBV24-1,CATSDTEETQYF,TGTGCCACCAGTGATACAGAAGAGACCCAGTACTTC
TRBJ1-1,TRBD1,.,TRBV5-6,CASSSRDRGHTEAFF,TGTGCCAGCAGCTCCAGGGACAGGGGGCACACTGAAGCTTTCTTT
TRBJ2-1,TRBD1,.,TRBV6-5,CASSYGAGTGVNEQFF,TGTGCCAGCAGTTACGGGGCCGGGACAGGGGTCAATGAGCAGTTCTTC
TRBJ2-7,TRBD2,.,TRBV5-4,CASSLDPGGSYEQYF,TGTGCCAGCAGCTTGGACCCGGGGGGGTCCTACGAGCAGTACTTC
TRBJ1-3,.,.,TRBV11-2,CASSLPGALGNTIYF,TGTGCCAGCAGCCTCCCAGGGGCGTTAGGAAACACCATATATTTT
TRBJ2-4,TRBD2,.,TRBV7-9,CASSLAREGLAKNIQYF,TGTGCCAGCAGCTTAGCGCGGGAGGGTTTAGCCAAAAACATTCAGTACTTC
TRBJ2-1,.,.,TRBV7-9,CASSLTDEQFF,TGTGCCAGCAGCTTAACGGATGAGCAGTTCTTC
TRBJ2-6,TRBD1,.,TRBV9,CASSPHSGQGVSGANVLTF,TGTGCCAGCAGCCCACATTCGGGACAGGGCGTCTCTGGGGCCAACGTCCTGACTTTC
TRBJ2-7,TRBD1,.,TRBV14,CASSRRQGAYEQYF,TGTGCCAGCAGTCGTCGACAGGGGGCCTACGAGCAGTACTTC